A single sample gave rise to the 9 T cell receptor beta chains below, sequenced in a study of cytomegalovirus exposure and HLA in healthy donors. The table came from immunoSEQ multiplex PCR; TCRdb's copy has only in-frame clones and leaves some out. In the table there are some 78,000 clones, about 95% of which are singletons. Sequencing was performed on PBMCs. The source of these receptors is a man aged 18 to 29 in good health and CMV-seropositive.

This chain joins TRBV18 and TRBJ2-3; tentative D call: TRBD1 (6 bases). The CDR3 is made up of 15 amino acids. V was shortened by 0 bases and J by 6 bases, with 13 bases between the two germline ends. The germline gives CDR1 KGHSH, CDR2 LQKENI. Here the CDR3 reads CASSPPTGRADTQYF. CDR3 nucleotide sequence: TGTGCCAGCTCACCACCGACAGGCCGAGCGGATACGCAGTATTTT.

V and J are TRBV7-2 and TRBJ2-3; D unclear. Germline CDR1 is SGHTA and CDR2 is FQGNSA. The CDR3 runs 14 residues. V dropped 4 bases and J dropped 6 bases, with 14 bases sitting between them. CDR3 DNA sequence: TGTGCCAGCAGCTCCCAGGTCCGGTGGGATACGCAGTATTTT. Translated: CASSSQVRWDTQYF. Combining the CDR3 with reference TRBV7-2 and TRBJ2-3 gives the whole variable domain GAGVSQSPSNKVTEKGKDVELRCDPISGHTALYWYRQSLGQGLEFLIYFQGNSAPDKSGLPSDRFSAERTGGSVSTLTIQRTQQEDSAVYLCASSSQVRWDTQYFGPGTRLTVL.

This chain connects TRBV10-3 to TRBJ2-5, with D possibly matching TRBD1 (5 bases). The CDR3 contains 12 residues. V lost 8 bases and J lost 3, with 10 bases in between. CDR1 and CDR2 (germline): ENHRY, SYGVKD. This CDR3 reads CAIASTEETQYF. Here the CDR3 DNA reads TGTGCCATCGCCTCGACAGAAGAGACCCAGTACTTC.

The gene calls are TRBV30 and TRBJ1-1; D gene ambiguous. The CDR3 is 11 residues long. Trimming shortened V by 2 bases and J by 5 bases, and 6 bases separated the two germline ends. The germline CDR1 and CDR2 sequences are GTSNPN and SVGIG (reference sequence). CDR3 sequence reads: CAWSPATEAFF. The CDR3 DNA reads as TGTGCCTGGAGTCCAGCGACTGAAGCTTTCTTT.

V and J are TRBV11-3 and TRBJ2-7; 7 bases are shared with TRBD1. Germline trimming cut 2 bases from V and 1 base from J; bases unmatched to any gene: 2. Germline V gene sequence: CDR1 SGHNT, CDR2 YENEEA. The CDR3 runs 14 residues. The CDR3 nucleotides read TGTGCCAGCAGCTTAAACAGGGGTTCCTACGAGCAGTACTTC. It is translated as CASSLNRGSYEQYF.

J is TRBJ2-1 and V is TRBV6-1; D is perhaps TRBD1 (6 bases). Trimming took off 11 bases at V and 3 bases at J, with 14 bases between the two ends. CDR3 length: 13 amino acids. Germline values: CDR1 MNHNS, CDR2 SASEGT. This chain's CDR3 is CASRTEIYNEQFF. DNA of the CDR3: TGTGCCTCTAGGACAGAGATCTACAATGAGCAGTTCTTC.

The chain is built from TRBV18 and TRBJ2-6; a weak D match, TRBD1 (5 bases). The CDR3 extends over 17 amino acids. V shed 3 bases and J shed 0 bases, with 12 bases lying between them. The V gene's germline CDR1 is KGHSH and CDR2 LQKENI. The CDR3 bases are TGTGCCAGCTCACCGCTCTACAGGTTCTCTGGGGCCAACGTCCTGACTTTC. Translated, it gives CASSPLYRFSGANVLTF.

The gene calls are TRBV5-4 and TRBJ2-3, with 7 bases matching TRBD1. Trimming at V came to 4 bases and at J to 3 bases, leaving 5 bases not matched to a gene. The length of the CDR3 is 14 residues. Germline V gene lookup returns CDR1 SGHNT and CDR2 YYREEE (reference sequence). The CDR3 loop is CASSPGTETDTQYF. In nucleotides, the CDR3 is TGTGCCAGCAGCCCGGGGACAGAAACAGATACGCAGTATTTT.

V and J are TRBV7-3 and TRBJ2-1, with D perhaps TRBD1 (5 bases). CDR1 and CDR2 from the germline V gene are SGHTA and FQGTGA. V was clipped by 2 bases and J by 4 bases, with 6 bases between them. CDR3 length: 13 residues. Here the CDR3 DNA reads TGTGCCAGCAGCTTAGACAGTTACAATGAGCAGTTCTTC. This codes for CASSLDSYNEQFF.